The clone carrying this T cell receptor (beta chain) occurred many times. Its antigen remains unknown. The data were obtained in a study of T cells in Graves' hyperthyroidism and ophthalmopathy. The study's findings and limits: Ophthalmopathy, as predicted by the model, came a median 6.5 months after the prediction. Ophthalmopathy could be told apart from stable hyperthyroidism with a 13 V-J model.

TCR beta CDR3 regions were amplified from RNA. The HTBI primer set was used in a first-round RT-PCR of the TCR CDR3. One entry per CDR3 protein, called by TCRdb with MiXCR from the multiplex PCR reads. The data contain under 400,000 distinct CDR3 sequences, roughly 14% of them singletons. The CDR3 is made up of 15 amino acids. Germline V gives CDR1 MNHNS, CDR2 SASEGT. V shed 5 bases and J shed 6 bases, with 17 bases lying between them. The blood sample dates from first hyperthyroidism diagnosis, preceding any ophthalmopathy symptoms. The clonotype was recovered from a woman aged 18-30 years with Graves' hyperthyroidism that later progressed to Graves' ophthalmopathy. The V gene is TRBV6-1, the J gene TRBJ2-1, with D perhaps TRBD1 (6 bases). Sequencing input: blood. The CDR3 sequence: CASSSRDKLVNEQFF. In DNA form, the CDR3 reads TGTGCCAGCAGTAGTAGGGACAAATTGGTCAATGAGCAGTTCTTC.